The next 3 T cell receptor beta chains were all read from a single sample in a study of blood T cell repertoires in COVID-19. TCRdb keeps only in-frame clones here, not all; method: immunoSEQ multiplex PCR. The sample has a few hundred thousand clones; around 86% are singletons. The material sequenced was peripheral blood. Source of these receptors: a man in his late teens or twenties with active or convalescent COVID-19.

The chain employs TRBV7-9 and TRBJ1-2; TRBD1 aligns across 8 bases. CDR1 is SEHNR, CDR2 FQNEAQ, per germline (reference sequence). Trimming cost V 5 bases and J 4 bases; bases outside gene matches: 6. The CDR3 spans 14 residues. Here the CDR3 reads CASSVTGASYGYTF. As DNA, the CDR3 is TGTGCCAGCAGCGTGACAGGGGCCAGCTATGGCTACACCTTC.

The V call is TRBV3-1 (or the pseudogene TRBV3-2), the J call TRBJ2-1; 8 positions match TRBD2. The CDR3 consists of 17 residues. V lost 0 bases and J lost 7; bases outside the gene matches: 11. From germline, CDR1 is LGHDT and CDR2 YNNKEL (reference sequence). CDR3 coding DNA: TGTGCCAGCAGCCAAGACACCCCGGGACTAGGGACAAATGAGCAGTTCTTC. It translates to CASSQDTPGLGTNEQFF.

The chain carries TRBV19 and TRBJ1-2; 7 bases are a match to TRBD1. This CDR3 region has 13 residues. V was pared by 5 bases and J by 2 bases, with 2 bases of the junction left unmatched. The germline V gene encodes CDR1 LNHDA and CDR2 SQIVND (reference sequence). The CDR3 nucleotides read TGTGCCAGTAGTTGGGACAGCAACTATGGCTACACCTTC. Protein: CASSWDSNYGYTF.